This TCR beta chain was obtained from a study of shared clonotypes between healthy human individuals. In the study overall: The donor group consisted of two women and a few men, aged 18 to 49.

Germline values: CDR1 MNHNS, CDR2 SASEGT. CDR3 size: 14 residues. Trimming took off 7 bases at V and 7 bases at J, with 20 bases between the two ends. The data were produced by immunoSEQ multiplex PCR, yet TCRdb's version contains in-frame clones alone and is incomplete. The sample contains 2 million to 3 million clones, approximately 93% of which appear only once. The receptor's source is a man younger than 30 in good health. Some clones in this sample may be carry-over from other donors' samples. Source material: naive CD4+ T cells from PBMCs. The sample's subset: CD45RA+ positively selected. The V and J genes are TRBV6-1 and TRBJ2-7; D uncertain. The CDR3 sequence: CASNRGGLEREQYF. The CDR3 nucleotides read TGTGCCAGCAATCGTGGCGGCCTCGAGCGTGAGCAGTACTTC.